This entry describes one T cell receptor (beta chain). Its antigen remains unidentified. The record has no base qualities; no much larger clone is one base away. This sample's time point label indicates: patch test 3, about 24 weeks after DPC sensitization. According to the study, the label for this sample's treatment or condition signals: therapeutic diphenylcyclopropenone sensitization with weekly scalp DPC. Blood at each patch-test visit was drawn before the patch test was applied. Eligible patients were aged 18 to 70, diagnosed with alopecia, deemed suitable for DPC therapy, and excluded if pregnant. Total RNA was isolated from unfractionated whole blood collected in Tempus Blood RNA tubes. The sample originates from a study of human T cells and chemical hapten exposure (dated by TCRdb to 2020 to 2022). About the full investigation: For sensitization, 2% DPC in acetone was applied to an approximately 2 cm by approximately 2 cm area of upper inner arm skin. Libraries were pooled for sequencing, and variation in per-sample TCR yields was attributed mainly to small differences in library volumes within the pool. Weekly therapeutic DPC doses were additionally applied to the scalp of patients throughout the roughly 23-week study period. Alopecia areata with under or over 50% scalp involvement, alopecia totalis and alopecia universalis were represented in the patient cohort, which was mostly female. Patch tests used Finn chambers with 0.01% DPC on the upper back, scored after 6 days by International Contact Dermatitis Research Group standards. This study followed changes in the peripheral blood TCR repertoire in vivo during primary and secondary sensitization of alopecia patients to the hapten diphenylcyclopropenone (DPC). Patient blood was sampled pre-sensitization (week 0) and at 2, 6 and about 24 weeks after DPC sensitization. Blood for TCR sequencing was provided by twenty-nine alopecia patients at one to four time points (pre-sensitization, 2, 6 and 24 weeks). The paper as a whole reports these results and caveats: Because all patients had alopecia, a presumed autoimmune disease, the immune response of the patients might differ from that of healthy individuals. After repeated subsampling, the strength of the expansion versus patch-test correlation and the threshold at which it became significant changed. Expanded TCRs formed significantly more large CDR3 similarity clusters than pre-sensitization or healthy control sets, consistent with antigen-driven responses. Patch test score was positively correlated with the number of PT1 expanded TCRs, with significance at thresholds 8, 16 and 32 but not at 4. No change with DPC sensitization was found in the number of TCRs above 1 in 1000 frequency, and no evidence of global repertoire structure alterations was found.

Libraries were prepared through RACE. The reads were generated on a NextSeq 500. Library preparation attached unique molecular identifiers to individual cDNA molecules for quantitative, reproducible TCR counting. Both TCR alpha and TCR beta chains were sequenced from each blood RNA sample. The authors processed their data as follows. A median of about 100,000 TCRs per sample was observed, with a range of about 20,000 to 750,000. V, J and CDR3 annotation of the TCR reads was performed with the Decombinator software suite. To make PS versus PT1 abundance plots, every sample was subsampled to the same number of TCRs (28,000). TCRs were defined as expanded if absent before sensitization and observed at least eight times at the 2-week time point. TCRdb reran the public reads through fastp at Q25 and MiXCR, keeping productive beta chains. Each entry merges the rows of one CDR3 protein and shows their most common DNA and genes. The V and J calls were determined by TCRdb, not by the authors. The sample table holds approximately 60,000 distinct CDR3 sequences, of which about 11% were seen once. The ten largest clones add up to about 2.3% of the sample.

Inclusive of the bounding cysteine and phenylalanine, the CDR3 is 12 residues long. Only the CDR3 DNA stays, 36 bases, in frame from base 1. CDR1 SQVTM and CDR2 ANQGSEA were looked up in the germline V gene. Recombination connected TRBV29-1 to TRBJ1-2, and 8 junction bases match TRBD1. The clonotype originates from a woman aged 30 to 39 with alopecia areata. Some clones in this sample may be carry-over from other donors' samples. The material was whole blood, obtained in connection with sensitization to the hapten diphenylcyclopropenone (DPC). The bases read TGCAATCGACAGGGGTGGGTCTATGGCTACACCTTC. This is translated as CNRQGWVYGYTF. Beyond the CDR3, the reference TRBV29-1 and TRBJ1-2 genes provide the residues; the full variable domain reads: SAVISQKPSRDICQRGTSLTIQCQVDSQVTMMFWYRQQPGQSLTLIATANQGSEATYESGFVIDKFPISRPNLTFSTLTVSNMSPEDSSIYLCNRQGWVYGYTFGSGTRLTVV.